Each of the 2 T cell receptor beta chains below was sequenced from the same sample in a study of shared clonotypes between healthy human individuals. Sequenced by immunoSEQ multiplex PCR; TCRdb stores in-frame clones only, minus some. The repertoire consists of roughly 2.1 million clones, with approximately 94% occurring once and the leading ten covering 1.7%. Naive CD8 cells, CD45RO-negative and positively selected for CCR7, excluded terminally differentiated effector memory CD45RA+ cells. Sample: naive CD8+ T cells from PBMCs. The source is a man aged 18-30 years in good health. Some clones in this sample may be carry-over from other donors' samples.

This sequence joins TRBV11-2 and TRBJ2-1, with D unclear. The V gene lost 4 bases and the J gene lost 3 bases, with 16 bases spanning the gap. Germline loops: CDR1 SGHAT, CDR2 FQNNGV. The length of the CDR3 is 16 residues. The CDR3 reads CASSSPSVSGYNEQFF. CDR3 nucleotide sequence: TGTGCCAGCAGCTCGCCCAGTGTTTCGGGCTACAATGAGCAGTTCTTC.

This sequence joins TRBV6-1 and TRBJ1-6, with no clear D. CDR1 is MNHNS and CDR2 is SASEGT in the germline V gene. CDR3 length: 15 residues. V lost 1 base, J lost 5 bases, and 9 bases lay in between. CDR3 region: CASSEVRFDNSPLHF. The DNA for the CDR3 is TGTGCCAGCAGTGAAGTCAGGTTTGATAATTCACCCCTCCACTTT.